Listed here are 12 T cell receptor beta chains from one sample, sequenced in a study of cytomegalovirus exposure and HLA in healthy donors. Using immunoSEQ multiplex PCR, the repertoire was profiled, and TCRdb retains in-frame clones only, with some absent. The sample gives about 130,000 clones, roughly nine tenths of which show up once; about 3.7% is in the top ten. Sequencing was performed on PBMCs. The receptor set was obtained from a man aged 30 to 45 in good health and CMV-seronegative.

The chain links TRBV6-5 to TRBJ1-4; D might be TRBD1 (5 bases). Germline CDR1 MNHEY, CDR2 SVGAGI. The CDR3 spans 15 residues. Trimming removed 7 bases from V and 3 bases from J, with 15 bases in between. CDR3 in amino acids: CASNIKWGANEKLFF. DNA for the CDR3: TGTGCCAGCAACATTAAGTGGGGGGCTAATGAAAAACTGTTTTTT.

This clone was picked up a small number of times. The chain carries TRBV29-1 and TRBJ1-1, with D possibly being TRBD1 (5 bases). The germline V gene has CDR1 SQVTM and CDR2 ANQGSEA. The CDR3 is made up of 11 amino acids. Trimming removed 6 bases at V and 10 bases at J, with 15 bases between. The CDR3 region has the DNA TGCAGCGTCCGCACAGGATCGGGAGCTTTCTTT. It is translated as CSVRTGSGAFF.

J is TRBJ2-7 and V is TRBV7-9; the match to TRBD1 covers 8 bases. Germline lookup yields CDR1 SEHNR and CDR2 FQNEAQ (reference sequence). The J segment lost 2 bases and the V segment lost 4 bases, leaving 7 bases of the junction unmatched. The CDR3 has 15 residues. This chain's CDR3 is CASSSTRDRPYEQYF. The CDR3 region has the DNA TGTGCCAGCAGCTCAACCCGGGACAGGCCCTACGAGCAGTACTTC.

The chain recombines TRBV5-6 with TRBJ1-5; the match to TRBD1 covers 9 bases. The CDR3 length is 14 residues. The trim removed 2 bases at V and 5 bases at J, leaving 2 bases unmatched. The germline CDR1 and CDR2 sequences are SGHDT and YYEEEE. Written as DNA, the CDR3 is TGTGCCAGCAGCTTTCGGACAGGGGATCAGCCCCAGCATTTT. It yields the protein CASSFRTGDQPQHF.

V gene TRBV11-1 combines with J gene TRBJ2-7; D gene unclear. Germline CDR1 and CDR2: SGHAT and FQDESV (reference sequence). The CDR3 is 15 amino acids. The germline V and J ends were trimmed by 4 bases and 0 bases, with 13 bases remaining between them. Here the CDR3 reads CASSSYIGLSYEQYF. CDR3 sequence (DNA): TGTGCCAGCAGCTCCTATATTGGGCTCTCCTACGAGCAGTACTTC.

V and J are TRBV28 and TRBJ2-3, with D possibly TRBD2 on 6 matching bases. V was clipped by 8 bases and J by 0 bases, with 9 bases between them. CDR1 is MDHEN, CDR2 SYDVKM, per germline. The CDR3 loop spans 13 amino acids. As DNA, the CDR3 is TGTGCCAGCCGGGGAGGTAGCACAGATACGCAGTATTTT. As protein: CASRGGSTDTQYF.

The chain uses TRBV14 and TRBJ1-1; D may be TRBD1 (5 bases). Trimming took off 1 base at V and 5 bases at J, with 5 bases between the two ends. This CDR3 region has 12 residues. In germline, CDR1 is SGHDN, CDR2 FVKESK. This chain's CDR3 is CASSQGQTEAFF. CDR3 nucleotide sequence: TGTGCCAGCAGCCAAGGACAGACTGAAGCTTTCTTT.

As DNA, the CDR3 is TGTGCCAGCAGCTTACGGAGGGAAACTGAAGCTTTCTTT. Translating gives CASSLRRETEAFF. The chain recombines TRBV7-8 with TRBJ1-1; D gene unclear. The CDR3 is made up of 13 amino acids. Germline lookup yields CDR1 SGHVS and CDR2 FQNEAQ. Trimming shortened V by 2 bases and J by 5 bases, and 9 bases separated the two germline ends.

This clone appeared a single time. This sequence joins TRBV5-1 and TRBJ2-5; no definite D call. Looked up from germline, CDR1 is SGHRS and CDR2 is YFSETQ. The CDR3 totals 12 residues. Trimming removed 0 bases at V and 5 bases at J, with 5 bases between. CDR3 sequence: CASSLVLETQYF. The CDR3 coding sequence is TGCGCCAGCAGCTTGGTCTTGGAGACCCAGTACTTC.

This chain links TRBV7-2 with TRBJ1-5; D ambiguous. Per the germline V gene, CDR1 is SGHTA and CDR2 is FQGNSA. The CDR3 is made up of 13 amino acids. Between the trimmed V and J ends, which lost 3 bases and 8 bases, there was a span of 11 bases. The CDR3 loop is CASSFRTGEPQHF. The CDR3 bases are TGTGCCAGCAGCTTTCGGACGGGAGAGCCCCAGCATTTT.

The chain joins TRBV4-1 to TRBJ1-3; possible D gene TRBD1, 6 bases. CDR1 is MGHRA, CDR2 YSYEKL, per germline. The CDR3 is made up of 15 amino acids. Deletions cut 0 bases from V and 4 bases from J, with 10 bases between. CDR3 nucleotides: TGCGCCAGCAGCCAAGACCGGCAGGGGGGAAACACCATATATTTT. It specifies CASSQDRQGGNTIYF.

This chain uses TRBV4-1 with TRBJ1-4, with no clear D. Trimming left V 0 bases short and J 0 bases short, with 5 bases between. The CDR3 consists of 15 residues. The germline gives CDR1 MGHRA, CDR2 YSYEKL. In nucleotides, the CDR3 is TGCGCCAGCAGCCAAGACGGTGCAACTAATGAAAAACTGTTTTTT. This translates into CASSQDGATNEKLFF.